These 23 T cell receptor beta chains came from one sample sequenced in a study of T cells in Graves' hyperthyroidism and ophthalmopathy. TCR beta CDR3 region amplification was performed from RNA transcripts. The TCR CDR3 was amplified in a first-round RT-PCR using the HTBI primer set. TCRdb fed the multiplex PCR reads into MiXCR, producing one record per CDR3 protein. The repertoire holds under 350,000 distinct CDR3 sequences, with under 30% as singletons. The sequenced material came from blood. The receptors come from a man aged 35-49 years with Graves' hyperthyroidism that later progressed to Graves' ophthalmopathy.

This clonotype appeared many times. The rearrangement joins TRBV6-5 to TRBJ1-1; D remains unclear. There are 14 residues in the CDR3. The V end lost 2 bases, the J end lost 3 bases, and 10 bases lay between the germline ends. Germline V lookup: CDR1 MNHEY, CDR2 SVGAGI. In DNA, the CDR3 is TGTGCCAGCAGTTACAATGCCGGGGACACTGAAGCTTTCTTT. Translating gives CASSYNAGDTEAFF.

The rearrangement links TRBV28 to TRBJ2-7; D is unclear. The CDR3 is 14 residues long. Trimming removed 6 bases from V and 3 bases from J, with 15 bases in between. Germline V gene sequence: CDR1 MDHEN, CDR2 SYDVKM. CDR3 region: CASSRDLSIYEQYF. As DNA, the CDR3 is TGTGCCAGCAGCCGCGATCTGTCGATCTACGAGCAGTACTTC.

The rearrangement uses TRBV11-2 and TRBJ2-7; 13 bases fit TRBD2. This CDR3 is built from 17 residues. CDR1 and CDR2 (germline): SGHAT, FQNNGV. The J segment lost 5 bases and the V segment lost 1 base, leaving 8 bases of the junction unmatched. In DNA form, the CDR3 reads TGTGCCAGCAGCTTAGTTCTACTAGCGGGAGGGTCCCACGAGCAGTACTTC. It specifies CASSLVLLAGGSHEQYF.

This clonotype was picked up many times. This CDR3 reads CASHRGDTDTQYF. The CDR3 DNA sequence: TGTGCCAGCCACAGGGGGGACACAGATACGCAGTATTTT. The J gene is TRBJ2-3, the V gene TRBV28, with 8 bases fitting TRBD1. The germline V gene encodes CDR1 MDHEN and CDR2 SYDVKM. V lost 8 bases, J lost 2 bases, and 3 bases stayed unmatched. This CDR3 is built from 13 residues.

The genes are TRBV6-1 and TRBJ1-1; 10 bases match TRBD1. J lost 11 bases, V lost 6 bases, and 3 bases had no gene match. This CDR3 is 11 amino acids long. CDR1 is MNHNS, CDR2 SASEGT, per germline. This CDR3 is CASSDRGPAFF. CDR3 sequence (DNA): TGTGCCAGCAGCGACAGGGGGCCGGCTTTCTTT.

This clonotype has just a few counts. V and J are TRBV12-3 or TRBV12-4 and TRBJ2-7; TRBD1 aligns across 10 bases. V was clipped by 6 bases and J by 3 bases; unmatched bases: 2. This CDR3 has 13 amino acids. For the CDR3, the DNA is TGTGCCAGCAGGGACAGGGGGGACTACGAGCAGTACTTC. Amino acids: CASRDRGDYEQYF.

This clonotype was observed at least ten times. This chain joins TRBV28 and TRBJ2-3; no clear D. This CDR3 is built from 14 residues. Germline assignment: CDR1 MDHEN and CDR2 SYDVKM. V lost 8 bases to trimming and J lost 2 bases, with 14 bases between them. For the CDR3, the DNA is TGTGCCAGCGACGAAGCGTTAGCCACAGATACGCAGTATTTT. Translation gives CASDEALATDTQYF.

This clonotype showed up many times. This chain links TRBV28 with TRBJ2-7; a possible D gene is TRBD1 (5 bases). CDR3 size: 13 residues. The V and J ends lost 3 bases and 8 bases respectively, with 14 bases between them. Germline CDR1 and CDR2: MDHEN and SYDVKM. CDR3 loop: CASSLETAQKQYF. CDR3 DNA sequence: TGTGCCAGCAGTTTGGAGACAGCCCAAAAGCAGTACTTC. Full variable domain (rest looked up from reference TRBV28 and TRBJ2-7): DVKVTQSSRYLVKRTGEKVFLECVQDMDHENMFWYRQDPGLGLRLIYFSYDVKMKEKGDIPEGYSVSREKKERFSLILESASTNQTSMYLCASSLETAQKQYFGPGTRLTVT.

This chain joins TRBV6-2 or TRBV6-3 and TRBJ2-2; the D is unclear. Deletions cut 5 bases from V and 5 bases from J, with 15 bases between. The CDR3 extends over 15 amino acids. From germline, CDR1 is MNHEY and CDR2 SVGEGT. In DNA form, the CDR3 reads TGTGCCAGCAGTAAGAGCCCCTGGGCGACCGGGGAGCTGTTTTTT. As protein: CASSKSPWATGELFF.

V and J are TRBV5-1 and TRBJ2-7, with TRBD1 matching 8 bases. Germline-derived CDR1 and CDR2 are SGHRS and YFSETQ. Trimming removed 0 bases from V and 5 bases from J; junction bases left unmatched: 4. The CDR3 has 14 residues. CDR3 amino acids: CASSLGQGADEQYF. In nucleotides, the CDR3 is TGCGCCAGCAGCTTGGGTCAGGGGGCGGACGAGCAGTACTTC.

This clonotype was observed many times. The chain combines TRBV20-1 with TRBJ2-7; 10 positions agree with TRBD2. The CDR3 spans 13 residues. The V segment lost 6 bases and the J segment 6 bases; nucleotides outside the gene matches: 8. In germline, CDR1 is DFQATT, CDR2 SNEGSKA (reference sequence). CDR3 nucleotide sequence: TGCAGTGCCCCCAAAGCGGGAGGGGGCGAGCAGTACTTC. This sequence encodes CSAPKAGGGEQYF.

This clonotype has ten or more counts. The chain recombines TRBV7-3 with TRBJ2-7; D might be TRBD1 (6 bases). Germline CDR1 reads SGHTA; CDR2 reads FQGTGA. The CDR3 totals 13 residues. V was shortened by 2 bases and J by 6 bases, with 11 bases between the two germline ends. The CDR3 loop reads CASSLGQSAEQYF. As DNA, the CDR3 is TGTGCCAGCAGCTTAGGACAGTCGGCCGAGCAGTACTTC. The full variable domain, in which reference TRBV7-3 and TRBJ2-7 provide the parts outside the CDR3, is GAGVSQTPSNKVTEKGKYVELRCDPISGHTALYWYRQSLGQGPEFLIYFQGTGAADDSGLPNDRFFAVRPEGSVSTLKIQRTERGDSAVYLCASSLGQSAEQYFGPGTRLTVT.

This clonotype has at least ten counts. V is TRBV6-2 or TRBV6-3 and J is TRBJ2-7; D might be TRBD2 (6 bases). The V end lost 6 bases, the J end lost 3 bases, and 15 bases lay between the germline ends. The germline gives CDR1 MNHEY, CDR2 SVGEGT. The CDR3 has 14 residues. Here the CDR3 reads CASRAGRRRYEQYF. The CDR3 nucleotides are TGTGCCAGCAGGGCGGGGAGGCGCCGCTACGAGCAGTACTTC.

This clonotype was observed at least ten times. The V call is TRBV6-2 or TRBV6-3, the J call TRBJ1-3, with 10 bases that match TRBD1. Trimming at V came to 4 bases and at J to 8 bases, leaving 8 bases not matched to a gene. The CDR3 is 15 amino acids. Germline V CDR1 and CDR2: MNHEY, SVGEGT. The CDR3 loop is CASSSPGQGSYTIYF. The CDR3 DNA reads TGTGCCAGCAGTTCCCCGGGACAGGGGAGCTACACCATATATTTT.

This clonotype was seen only a few times. The rearrangement links TRBV20-1 to TRBJ2-7; D remains ambiguous. Germline values: CDR1 DFQATT, CDR2 SNEGSKA (reference sequence). V was trimmed by 0 bases and J by 2 bases, leaving 17 bases between them. The CDR3 has 16 residues. Here the CDR3 DNA reads TGCAGTGCTAGAGATCAAGTTGGCAGAAAGACCTACGAGCAGTACTTC. This gives the protein CSARDQVGRKTYEQYF.

The V call is TRBV12-3 or TRBV12-4, the J call TRBJ1-3, with D unresolved. The length of the CDR3 is 14 residues. V lost 10 bases and J lost 3, with 16 bases in between. The CDR3 reads CATHRVAVGNTIYF. CDR3 nucleotide sequence: TGTGCCACACACAGAGTAGCGGTTGGAAACACCATATATTTT.

The rearrangement joins TRBV6-5 to TRBJ2-5, with D maybe TRBD2 (5 bases). CDR1 and CDR2 (germline): MNHEY, SVGAGI. The V end was cut by 0 bases, the J end by 2 bases, with 7 bases between. This CDR3 has 14 amino acids. The CDR3 DNA follows: TGTGCCAGCAGTTACTCGGGCGGGCAAGAGACCCAGTACTTC. Residues: CASSYSGGQETQYF.

This clonotype has more than one count but fewer than ten. The V call is TRBV20-1, the J call TRBJ2-7; 13 bases are shared with TRBD2. Trimming cost V 1 base and J 2 bases; bases outside gene matches: 11. This CDR3 has 18 residues. Germline assignment: CDR1 DFQATT and CDR2 SNEGSKA (reference sequence). CDR3 protein: CSARAPGLAGKVAYEQYF. CDR3 DNA: TGCAGTGCTAGAGCTCCGGGACTAGCGGGAAAGGTCGCCTACGAGCAGTACTTC.

This clonotype was detected ten times or more. V usage is TRBV28 and J usage is TRBJ2-7; 8 nucleotides agree with TRBD1. The CDR3 sequence is 14 residues long. The V and J ends lost 6 bases and 6 bases, in that order; junction bases with no gene match: 10. Per the germline V gene, CDR1 is MDHEN and CDR2 is SYDVKM. The CDR3 reads CASRAGQGASEQYF. The DNA of the CDR3 is TGTGCCAGCAGGGCGGGTCAGGGGGCATCCGAGCAGTACTTC.

At least ten counts were recorded for this clonotype. The chain links TRBV6-5 to TRBJ2-2; D unclear. Germline lookup yields CDR1 MNHEY and CDR2 SVGAGI. The CDR3 loop spans 12 amino acids. Trimming shortened V by 6 bases and J by 4 bases, and 6 bases separated the two germline ends. In DNA, the CDR3 is TGTGCCAGCAGGCTGATCACCGGGGAGCTGTTTTTT. Encoded protein: CASRLITGELFF.

This clonotype was seen repeatedly, ten times or more. This chain links TRBV6-5 with TRBJ1-1; D is possibly TRBD1 (5 bases). The CDR3 loop spans 14 amino acids. The germline CDR1 and CDR2 sequences are MNHEY and SVGAGI. The V gene lost 2 bases and the J gene lost 4 bases, with 11 bases spanning the gap. Written as DNA, the CDR3 is TGTGCCAGCAGTTACGGCAGGGTGGTCACTGAAGCTTTCTTT. Encoded protein: CASSYGRVVTEAFF.

This clonotype was seen at least ten times. This chain uses TRBV29-1 with TRBJ2-7; no firm D call. The germline V gene has CDR1 SQVTM and CDR2 ANQGSEA. This CDR3 is 12 amino acids long. This CDR3 is CRTGTDPSEQYF. The CDR3 DNA reads TGCAGGACGGGCACCGATCCCTCCGAGCAGTACTTC.

The chain employs TRBV6-4 and TRBJ2-5, with TRBD2 matching 8 bases. The CDR3 extends over 14 amino acids. Germline V gene data show CDR1 as MRHNA and CDR2 as SNTAGT. Unmatched junction bases numbered 14, after V lost 10 bases and J lost 7 bases. CDR3 loop: CATLREAGEGTQYF. Written as DNA, the CDR3 is TGTGCCACACTCAGGGAAGCGGGAGAGGGGACCCAGTACTTC.